This record looks at one TCR beta chain sequence and its context. This sample is drawn from a study of blood T cell repertoires in COVID-19. In the authors' methods: The assay estimated nucleated cells by amplifying reference gene primers. Using immunoSEQ multiplex PCR, the repertoire was profiled, and TCRdb retains in-frame clones only, with some absent. V and J calls and clone size are those listed in that table; D and trimming were worked out from the DNA. The data show about 190,000 clones, more than 70% seen once. The sample comprised peripheral blood. The source is a man aged 50 to 60 with active or convalescent COVID-19.

In nucleotides, the CDR3 is TGTGCCAGCTCACCCATGCACACGGGGAAAGAGTTCTTC. It specifies CASSPMHTGKEFF. The V and J genes are TRBV18 and TRBJ2-1, with a tentative D call TRBD2 (5 bases). The CDR3 loop spans 13 amino acids. V dropped 3 bases and J dropped 14 bases, with 17 bases sitting between them. Per germline, CDR1 KGHSH and CDR2 LQKENI.